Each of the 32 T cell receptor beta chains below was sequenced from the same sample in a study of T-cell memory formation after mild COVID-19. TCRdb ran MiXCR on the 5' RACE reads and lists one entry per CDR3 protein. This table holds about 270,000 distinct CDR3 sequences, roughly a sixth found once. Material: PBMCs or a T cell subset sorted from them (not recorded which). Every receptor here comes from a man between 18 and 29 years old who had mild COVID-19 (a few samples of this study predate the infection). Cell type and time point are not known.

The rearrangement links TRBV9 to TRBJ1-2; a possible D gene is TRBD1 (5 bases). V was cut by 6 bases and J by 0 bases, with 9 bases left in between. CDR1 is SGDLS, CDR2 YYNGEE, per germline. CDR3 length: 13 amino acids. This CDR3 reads CASNSGANYGYTF. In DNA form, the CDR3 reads TGTGCCAGCAACTCGGGGGCTAACTATGGCTACACCTTC.

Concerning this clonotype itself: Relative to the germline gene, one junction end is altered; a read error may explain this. The CDR3 DNA reads as TGCAGTGCCAGAGGGGGGAACTCTCCAGAGACCCAGTACTTC. This sequence encodes CSARGGNSPETQYF. The chain employs TRBV20-1 and TRBJ2-5, with D tentatively TRBD1 or TRBD2 (6 bases each). CDR1 and CDR2 (germline): DFQATT, SNEGSKA (reference sequence). CDR3 size: 14 residues.

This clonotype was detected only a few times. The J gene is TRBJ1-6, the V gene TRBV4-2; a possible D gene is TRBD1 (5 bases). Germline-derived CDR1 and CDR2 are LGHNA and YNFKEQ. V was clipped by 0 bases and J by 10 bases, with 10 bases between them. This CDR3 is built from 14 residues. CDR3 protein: CASSQEGGISPLHF. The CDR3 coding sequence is TGTGCCAGCAGCCAAGAGGGGGGGATATCACCCCTCCACTTT.

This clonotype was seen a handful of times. The CDR3 protein is CASSPRGQGPDTQYF. DNA for the CDR3: TGTGCCAGCAGCCCGCGTGGGCAGGGTCCCGATACGCAGTATTTT. The rearrangement uses TRBV4-2 and TRBJ2-3; D perhaps matches TRBD1 (5 bases). The CDR3 sequence is 15 residues long. Germline V CDR1 and CDR2: LGHNA, YNFKEQ. Trimming cost V 4 bases and J 6 bases, with 17 bases left between them.

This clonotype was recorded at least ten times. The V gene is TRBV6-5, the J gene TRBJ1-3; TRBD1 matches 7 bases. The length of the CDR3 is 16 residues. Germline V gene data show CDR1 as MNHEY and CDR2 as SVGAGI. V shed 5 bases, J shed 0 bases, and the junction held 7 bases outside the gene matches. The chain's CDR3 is CASSRDSLISGNTIYF. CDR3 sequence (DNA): TGTGCCAGCAGTCGGGACAGTTTAATCTCTGGAAACACCATATATTTT.

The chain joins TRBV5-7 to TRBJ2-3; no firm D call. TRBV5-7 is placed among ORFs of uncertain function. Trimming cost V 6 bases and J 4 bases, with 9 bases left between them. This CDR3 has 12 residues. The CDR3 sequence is CASIKEPDTQYF. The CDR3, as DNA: TGTGCCAGCATTAAAGAACCAGATACGCAGTATTTT.

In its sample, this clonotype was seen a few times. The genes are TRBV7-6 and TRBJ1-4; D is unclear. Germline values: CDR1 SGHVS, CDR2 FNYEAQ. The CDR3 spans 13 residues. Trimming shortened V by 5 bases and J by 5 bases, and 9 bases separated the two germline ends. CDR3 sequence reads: CASSATQNEKLFF. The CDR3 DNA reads TGTGCCAGCAGCGCAACACAGAATGAAAAACTGTTTTTT. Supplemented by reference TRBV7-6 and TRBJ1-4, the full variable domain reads GAGVSQSPRYKVTKRGQDVALRCDPISGHVSLYWYRQALGQGPEFLTYFNYEAQQDKSGLPNDRFSAERPEGSISTLTIQRTEQRDSAMYRCASSATQNEKLFFGSGTQLSVL.

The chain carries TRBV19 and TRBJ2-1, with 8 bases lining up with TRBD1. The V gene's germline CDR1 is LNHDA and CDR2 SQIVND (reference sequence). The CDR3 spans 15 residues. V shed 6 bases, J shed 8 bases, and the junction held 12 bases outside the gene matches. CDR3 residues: CASRTWTGSIDEQFF. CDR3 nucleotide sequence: TGTGCCAGTAGGACATGGACAGGGAGTATAGATGAGCAGTTCTTC.

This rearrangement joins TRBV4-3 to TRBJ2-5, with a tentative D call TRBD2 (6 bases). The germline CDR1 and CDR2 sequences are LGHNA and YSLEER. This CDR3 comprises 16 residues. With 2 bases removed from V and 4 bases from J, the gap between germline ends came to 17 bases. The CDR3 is CASSQLSRGGRETQYF. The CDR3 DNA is TGCGCCAGCAGCCAACTCTCCAGAGGAGGGCGAGAGACCCAGTACTTC.

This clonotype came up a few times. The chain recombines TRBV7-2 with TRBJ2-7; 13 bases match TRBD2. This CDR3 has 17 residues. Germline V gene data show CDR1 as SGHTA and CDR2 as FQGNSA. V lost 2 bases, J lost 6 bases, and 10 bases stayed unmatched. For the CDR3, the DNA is TGTGCCAGCAGCTTACAAGGACTAGCGGGGGTGGTAGGCGAGCAGTACTTC. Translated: CASSLQGLAGVVGEQYF.

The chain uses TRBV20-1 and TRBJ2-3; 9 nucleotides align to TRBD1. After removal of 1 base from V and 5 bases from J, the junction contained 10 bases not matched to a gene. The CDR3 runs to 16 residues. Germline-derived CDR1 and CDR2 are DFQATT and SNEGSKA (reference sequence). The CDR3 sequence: CSARAHTGGAEDTQYF. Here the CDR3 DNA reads TGCAGTGCTAGAGCCCACACAGGGGGCGCGGAAGATACGCAGTATTTT.

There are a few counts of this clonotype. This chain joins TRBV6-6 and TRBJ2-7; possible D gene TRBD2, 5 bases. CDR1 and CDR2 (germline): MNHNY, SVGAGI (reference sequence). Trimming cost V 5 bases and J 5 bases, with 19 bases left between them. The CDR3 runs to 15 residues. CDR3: CASSAGRGAADEQYF. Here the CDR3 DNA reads TGTGCCAGCAGTGCCGGCCGGGGTGCGGCTGACGAGCAGTACTTC.

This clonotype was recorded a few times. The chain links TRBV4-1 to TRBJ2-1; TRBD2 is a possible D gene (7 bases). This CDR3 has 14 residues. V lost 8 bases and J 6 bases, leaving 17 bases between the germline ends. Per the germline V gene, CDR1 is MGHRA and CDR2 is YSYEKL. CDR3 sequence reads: CASGEGGAFNEQFF. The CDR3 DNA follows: TGCGCCAGCGGGGAGGGGGGGGCCTTCAATGAGCAGTTCTTC.

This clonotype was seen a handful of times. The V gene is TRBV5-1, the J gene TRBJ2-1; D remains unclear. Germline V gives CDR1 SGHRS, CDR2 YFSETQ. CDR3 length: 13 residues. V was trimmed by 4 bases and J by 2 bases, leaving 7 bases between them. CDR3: CASSPAAYNEQFF. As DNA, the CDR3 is TGCGCCAGCAGCCCCGCAGCCTACAATGAGCAGTTCTTC.

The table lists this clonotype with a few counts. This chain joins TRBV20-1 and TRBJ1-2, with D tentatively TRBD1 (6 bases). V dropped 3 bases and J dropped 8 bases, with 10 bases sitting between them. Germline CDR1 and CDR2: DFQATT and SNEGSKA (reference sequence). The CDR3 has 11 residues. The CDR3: CSARDRGGYTF. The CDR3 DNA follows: TGCAGTGCTAGGGACAGAGGCGGCTACACCTTC.

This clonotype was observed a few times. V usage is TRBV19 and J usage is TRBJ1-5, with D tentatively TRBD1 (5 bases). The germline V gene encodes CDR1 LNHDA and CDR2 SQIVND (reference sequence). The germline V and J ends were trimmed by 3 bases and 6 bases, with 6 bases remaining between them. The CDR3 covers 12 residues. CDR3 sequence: CASSIQGQPQHF. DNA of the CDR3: TGTGCCAGTAGTATCCAGGGTCAGCCCCAGCATTTT.

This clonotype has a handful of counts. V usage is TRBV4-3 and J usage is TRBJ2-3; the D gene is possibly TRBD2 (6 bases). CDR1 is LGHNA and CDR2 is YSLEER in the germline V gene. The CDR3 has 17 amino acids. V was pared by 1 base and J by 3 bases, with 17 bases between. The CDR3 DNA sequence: TGCGCCAGCAGCCAAGCTCCTAGTGGGGGGAAGACAGATACGCAGTATTTT. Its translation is CASSQAPSGGKTDTQYF.

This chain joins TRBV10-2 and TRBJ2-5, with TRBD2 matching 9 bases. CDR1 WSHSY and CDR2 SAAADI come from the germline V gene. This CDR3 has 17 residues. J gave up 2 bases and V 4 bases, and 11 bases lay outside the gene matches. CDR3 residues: CASSVRGSGGSQETQYF. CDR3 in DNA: TGCGCCAGCAGTGTAAGGGGGAGCGGGGGGTCACAAGAGACCCAGTACTTC.

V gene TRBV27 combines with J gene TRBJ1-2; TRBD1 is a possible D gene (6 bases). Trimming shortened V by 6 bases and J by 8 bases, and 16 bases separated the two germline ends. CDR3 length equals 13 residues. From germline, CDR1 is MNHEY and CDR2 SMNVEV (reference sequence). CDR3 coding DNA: TGTGCCAGCAGGGATGGGGGGCCGGGGGGCTACACCTTC. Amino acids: CASRDGGPGGYTF.

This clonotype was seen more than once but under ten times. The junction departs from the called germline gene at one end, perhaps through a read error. CDR3 sequence (DNA): TGTGCCAGTGATACCAGATCCCAGAATTCAGCCCTCCACTTT. Translating gives CASDTRSQNSALHF. The J gene is TRBJ1-6, the V gene TRBV28, with D unclear. This CDR3 is 14 amino acids long. The V gene's germline CDR1 is MDHEN and CDR2 SYDVKM.

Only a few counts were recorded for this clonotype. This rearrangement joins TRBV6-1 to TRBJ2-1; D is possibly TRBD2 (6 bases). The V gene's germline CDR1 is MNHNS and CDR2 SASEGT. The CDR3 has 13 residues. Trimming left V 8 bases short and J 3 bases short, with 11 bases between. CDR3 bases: TGTGCCAGCTCCGGGACTCTCTACAATGAGCAGTTCTTC. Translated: CASSGTLYNEQFF.

The chain's CDR3 is CASSLVDREHEQYF. The DNA of the CDR3 is TGTGCCAGCAGTTTGGTGGACAGGGAGCACGAGCAGTACTTC. V is TRBV7-2 and J is TRBJ2-7, with 8 bases lining up with TRBD1. The CDR3 covers 14 residues. V lost 6 bases and J lost 5; bases outside the gene matches: 9. Germline CDR1 is SGHTA and CDR2 is FQGNSA.

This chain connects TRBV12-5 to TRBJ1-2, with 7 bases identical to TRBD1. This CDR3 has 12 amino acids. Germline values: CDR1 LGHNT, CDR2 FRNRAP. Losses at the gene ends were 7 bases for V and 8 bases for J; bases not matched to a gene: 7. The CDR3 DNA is TGTGCTAGTGCCAGGGACAGCTCGGGCTACACCTTC. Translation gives CASARDSSGYTF. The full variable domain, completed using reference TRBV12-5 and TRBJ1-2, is DARVTQTPRHKVTEMGQEVTMRCQPILGHNTVFWYRQTMMQGLELLAYFRNRAPLDDSGMPKDRFSAEMPDATLATLKIQPSEPRDSAVYFCASARDSSGYTFGSGTRLTVV.

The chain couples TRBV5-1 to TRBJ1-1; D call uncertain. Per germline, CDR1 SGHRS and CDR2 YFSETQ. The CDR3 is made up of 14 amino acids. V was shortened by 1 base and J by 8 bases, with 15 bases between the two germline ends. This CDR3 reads CASSLTGQNSEAFF. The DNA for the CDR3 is TGCGCCAGCAGCTTGACCGGGCAAAACAGCGAAGCTTTCTTT.

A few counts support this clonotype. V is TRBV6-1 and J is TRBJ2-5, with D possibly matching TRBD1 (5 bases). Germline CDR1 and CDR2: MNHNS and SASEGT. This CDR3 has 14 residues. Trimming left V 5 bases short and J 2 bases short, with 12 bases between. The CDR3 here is CASSRAGYQETQYF. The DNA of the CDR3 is TGTGCCAGCAGTCGGGCAGGGTATCAAGAGACCCAGTACTTC.

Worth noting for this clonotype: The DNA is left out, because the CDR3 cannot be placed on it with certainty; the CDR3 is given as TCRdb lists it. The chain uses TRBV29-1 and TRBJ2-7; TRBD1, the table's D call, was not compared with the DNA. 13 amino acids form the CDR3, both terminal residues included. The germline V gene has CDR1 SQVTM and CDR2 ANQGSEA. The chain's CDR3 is CSVFGPGAYEQYF.

The CDR3 nucleotides are TGTGCCAGCAGGGCCGGACACCAAGAGACCCAGTACTTC. Translated, it gives CASRAGHQETQYF. This chain connects TRBV7-6 to TRBJ2-5, with no clear D. The CDR3 extends over 13 amino acids. Germline CDR1 reads SGHVS; CDR2 reads FNYEAQ. The V gene lost 6 bases and the J gene lost 0 bases, with 8 bases spanning the gap.

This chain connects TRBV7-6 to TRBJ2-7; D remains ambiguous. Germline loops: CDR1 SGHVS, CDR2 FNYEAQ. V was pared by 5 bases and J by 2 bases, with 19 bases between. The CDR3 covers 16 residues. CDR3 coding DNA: TGTGCCAGCAGCCCCCGGACGGACCTTGGAACCTACGAGCAGTACTTC. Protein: CASSPRTDLGTYEQYF. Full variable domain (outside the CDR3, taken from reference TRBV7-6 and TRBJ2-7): GAGVSQSPRYKVTKRGQDVALRCDPISGHVSLYWYRQALGQGPEFLTYFNYEAQQDKSGLPNDRFSAERPEGSISTLTIQRTEQRDSAMYRCASSPRTDLGTYEQYFGPGTRLTVT.

CDR3 nucleotide sequence: TGTGCCAGCAGTATAGGGGCCAAAAACATTCAGTACTTC. Its translation is CASSIGAKNIQYF. The V gene is TRBV7-8, the J gene TRBJ2-4, with D unclear. The CDR3 is 13 amino acids. V lost 6 bases, J lost 1 base, and 7 bases lay in between. Per germline, CDR1 SGHVS and CDR2 FQNEAQ.

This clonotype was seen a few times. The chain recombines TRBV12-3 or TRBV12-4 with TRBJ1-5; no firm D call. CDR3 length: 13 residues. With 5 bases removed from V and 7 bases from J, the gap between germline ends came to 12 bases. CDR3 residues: CASSDRAEQPQHF. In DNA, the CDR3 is TGTGCCAGCAGTGATAGGGCTGAGCAGCCCCAGCATTTT.

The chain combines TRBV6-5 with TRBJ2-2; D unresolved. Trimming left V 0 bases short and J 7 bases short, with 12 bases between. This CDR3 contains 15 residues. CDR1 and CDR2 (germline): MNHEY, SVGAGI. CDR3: CASSYSPGQYGELFF. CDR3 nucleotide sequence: TGTGCCAGCAGTTACTCACCCGGCCAGTACGGGGAGCTGTTTTTT.

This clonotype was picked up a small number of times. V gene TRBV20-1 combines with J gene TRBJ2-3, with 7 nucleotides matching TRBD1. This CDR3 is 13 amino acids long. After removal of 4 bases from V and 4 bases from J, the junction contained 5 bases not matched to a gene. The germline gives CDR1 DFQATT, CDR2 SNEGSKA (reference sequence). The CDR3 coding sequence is TGCAGTGCTAACCTCGACAGGGCAGATACGCAGTATTTT. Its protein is CSANLDRADTQYF.